The 7 T cell receptor beta chains given below trace back to one sample, sequenced in a study of cytomegalovirus exposure and HLA in healthy donors. The PCR ran on 60 Vbeta and 13 Jbeta primers. Assay used: immunoSEQ multiplex PCR; TCRdb lists only in-frame clones, some missing. The sample has about 69,000 clones; 55% to 75% are singletons. The source material was PBMCs. These receptors came from a woman aged 25 to 45 in good health and CMV-seronegative.

This clone was observed a handful of times. This chain joins TRBV6-5 and TRBJ1-2; D gene unclear. The germline gives CDR1 MNHEY, CDR2 SVGAGI. CDR3 length: 13 amino acids. Between the trimmed V and J ends, which lost 7 bases and 3 bases, there was a span of 12 bases. The CDR3 sequence is CASTDSSYYGYTF. The CDR3 DNA reads as TGTGCCAGCACCGATAGCAGCTACTATGGCTACACCTTC.

This clone was seen only a few times. The chain joins TRBV29-1 to TRBJ2-3; TRBD1 is a possible D gene (5 bases). The CDR3 sequence is 13 residues long. Between the trimmed V and J ends, which lost 1 base and 7 bases, there was a span of 12 bases. Germline V lookup: CDR1 SQVTM, CDR2 ANQGSEA. In nucleotides, the CDR3 is TGCAGCGTTGAAGTAGGGGCACGCAATACGCAGTATTTT. Its translation is CSVEVGARNTQYF.

The chain recombines TRBV2 with TRBJ1-6, with D possibly matching TRBD1 (6 bases). Trimming left V 6 bases short and J 9 bases short, with 18 bases between. The CDR3 loop spans 15 amino acids. Germline V lookup: CDR1 SNHLY, CDR2 FYNNEI. The CDR3 loop is CASRLGGGTGSPLHF. Written as DNA, the CDR3 is TGTGCCAGCAGGTTGGGCGGGGGCACGGGTTCACCCCTCCACTTT.

This clone was observed a single time. The chain carries TRBV5-1 and TRBJ1-6, with no clear D. Germline V lookup: CDR1 SGHRS, CDR2 YFSETQ. Trimming removed 1 base at V and 6 bases at J, with 14 bases between. The CDR3 loop spans 16 amino acids. The CDR3 region has the DNA TGCGCCAGCAGCTTGAGGGAACAGCGGCGTAATTCACCCCTCCACTTT. Encoded protein: CASSLREQRRNSPLHF.

V usage is TRBV7-2 and J usage is TRBJ2-7; TRBD1 agrees at 10 bases. The trim removed 5 bases at V and 1 base at J, leaving 8 bases unmatched. The CDR3 has 16 residues. Germline V gives CDR1 SGHTA, CDR2 FQGNSA. The CDR3 coding sequence is TGTGCCAGCAGCATGAGGGGGGGACAGGGGTCCTACGAGCAGTACTTC. It yields the protein CASSMRGGQGSYEQYF. Drawing the rest from reference TRBV7-2 and TRBJ2-7, the complete variable domain is GAGVSQSPSNKVTEKGKDVELRCDPISGHTALYWYRQSLGQGLEFLIYFQGNSAPDKSGLPSDRFSAERTGGSVSTLTIQRTQQEDSAVYLCASSMRGGQGSYEQYFGPGTRLTVT.

The J gene is TRBJ2-7, the V gene TRBV9; 9 nucleotides agree with TRBD1. Germline trimming cut 3 bases from V and 2 bases from J; bases unmatched to any gene: 3. The CDR3 runs to 14 residues. From germline, CDR1 is SGDLS and CDR2 YYNGEE. The CDR3 spells CASSAGTGTYEQYF. CDR3 sequence (DNA): TGTGCCAGCAGCGCGGGGACAGGGACCTACGAGCAGTACTTC.

This chain connects TRBV2 to TRBJ2-7; 12 bases fit TRBD1. The length of the CDR3 is 17 residues. J lost 5 bases, V lost 0 bases, and 8 bases had no gene match. Looked up from germline, CDR1 is SNHLY and CDR2 is FYNNEI. The CDR3 here is CASSEALPGQGANEQYF. CDR3 coding DNA: TGTGCCAGCAGTGAAGCGCTTCCGGGACAGGGGGCCAACGAGCAGTACTTC.